This T cell receptor beta chain was profiled in a study of identical twins. It was template switching that added a universal primer site, and there were unique molecular identifiers on the cDNA. TCRdb analysed the 5' RACE reads with MiXCR anew, one entry per CDR3 protein. The repertoire holds around 250,000 distinct CDR3 sequences, approximately 8.3% seen once, with less than 4% in the top ten. The CDR3 is 18 amino acids. CDR1 and CDR2 from the germline V gene are SGHAT and FQDESV (reference sequence). V shed 7 bases and J 2 bases; nucleotides not matched to a gene: 11. The same data also went into a second study, on yellow fever vaccine responses in identical twins.

This TCR came from a woman between 18 and 29 years old in good health. The sequencing input was CD8+ T cells sorted from blood. This sequence joins TRBV11-1 and TRBJ2-1; the match to TRBD2 covers 13 bases. The CDR3 sequence is CASNSDGLAGDPYNEQFF. The CDR3, as DNA: TGTGCCAGCAACTCCGACGGACTAGCGGGAGATCCCTACAATGAGCAGTTCTTC. Filled out from reference TRBV11-1 and TRBJ2-1, the complete variable domain reads EAEVAQSPRYKITEKSQAVAFWCDPISGHATLYWYRQILGQGPELLVQFQDESVVDDSQLPKDRFSAERLKGVDSTLKIQPAELGDSAMYLCASNSDGLAGDPYNEQFFGPGTRLTVL.